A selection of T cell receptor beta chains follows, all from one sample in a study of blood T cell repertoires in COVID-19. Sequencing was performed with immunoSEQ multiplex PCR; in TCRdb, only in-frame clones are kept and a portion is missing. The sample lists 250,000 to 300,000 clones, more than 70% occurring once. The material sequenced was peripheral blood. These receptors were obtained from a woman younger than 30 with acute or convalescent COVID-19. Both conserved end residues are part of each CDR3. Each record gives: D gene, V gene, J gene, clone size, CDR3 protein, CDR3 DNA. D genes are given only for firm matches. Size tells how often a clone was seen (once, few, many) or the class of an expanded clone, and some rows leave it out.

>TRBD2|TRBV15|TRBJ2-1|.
CATSGTSGYGSYNEQFF
TGTGCCACCTCCGGGACTAGCGGGTACGGCTCCTACAATGAGCAGTTCTTC
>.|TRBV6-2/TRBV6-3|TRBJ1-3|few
CASSYSLWSSGNTIYF
TGTGCCAGCAGTTACTCGTTGTGGAGTTCTGGAAACACCATATATTTT
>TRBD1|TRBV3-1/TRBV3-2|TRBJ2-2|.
CASMVGTGVGLGNTGELFF
TGTGCCAGCATGGTCGGGACAGGGGTTGGATTAGGGAACACCGGGGAGCTGTTTTTT
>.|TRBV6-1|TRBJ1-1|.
CASSEQANTEAFF
TGTGCCAGCAGTGAACAGGCGAACACTGAAGCTTTCTTT
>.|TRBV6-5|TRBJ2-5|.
CASSSRAETQYF
TGTGCCAGCAGTTCCAGGGCGGAGACCCAGTACTTC
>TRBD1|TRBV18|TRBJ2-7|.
CASSPKPVPGQGANEQYF
TGTGCCAGCTCACCCAAACCTGTCCCGGGACAGGGGGCCAACGAGCAGTACTTC
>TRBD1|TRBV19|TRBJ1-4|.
CASSTRDRGQDNEKLFF
TGTGCCAGTAGTACACGGGACAGGGGGCAGGATAATGAAAAACTGTTTTTT
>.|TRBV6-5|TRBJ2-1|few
CASSYRLAWNEQFF
TGTGCCAGCAGTTACAGGCTAGCTTGGAATGAGCAGTTCTTC
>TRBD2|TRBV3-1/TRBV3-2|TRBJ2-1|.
CASTQGLARSYNEQFF
TGTGCCAGCACCCAGGGACTAGCGCGTTCCTACAATGAGCAGTTCTTC
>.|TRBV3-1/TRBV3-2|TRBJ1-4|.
CASSLETGGNEKLFF
TGTGCCAGCAGCCTAGAGACAGGAGGTAATGAAAAACTGTTTTTT
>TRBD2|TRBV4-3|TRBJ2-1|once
CASSQEGLAAPGEQFF
TGCGCCAGCAGCCAAGAGGGACTAGCGGCCCCCGGTGAGCAGTTCTTC
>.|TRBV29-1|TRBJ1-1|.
CSVEIDSAPGAFF
TGCAGCGTTGAAATCGACTCTGCCCCGGGGGCTTTCTTT
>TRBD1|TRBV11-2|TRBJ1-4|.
CASSHDRGRVEKLFF
TGTGCCAGCAGCCACGACAGGGGGAGGGTTGAAAAACTGTTTTTT
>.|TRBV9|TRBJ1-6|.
CASSVDAGGSPLHF
TGTGCCAGCAGCGTAGATGCGGGGGGTTCACCCCTCCACTTT
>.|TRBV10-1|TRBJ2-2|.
CASSEQLLETGELFF
TGCGCCAGCAGTGAACAACTTTTGGAGACCGGGGAGCTGTTTTTT